The present T cell receptor (beta chain) was sequenced within a study of blood T cell repertoires in COVID-19. Whole-study context: Acute and convalescent COVID-19 samples came from the United States, Italy and Spain. In each case, the material was cDNA or gDNA derived from T cells, B-cell-depleted T cells, or PBMCs.

Participants' own reports of clinical history determined their cohort assignment. The recovered donors of Cohort 3 showed two negative PCRs, clearance, or symptom resolution. Using immunoSEQ multiplex PCR, the repertoire was profiled, and TCRdb retains in-frame clones only, with some absent. Altogether 250,000 to 300,000 clones are present, roughly 90% being singletons, with the ten largest covering 0.9% to 1.2%. This clonotype was sampled from a woman in her 30s who had recovered from COVID-19. Sequencing input: PBMCs or T cells enriched from blood (not recorded which).

CDR3 protein: CATSWGLGNEQFF. The CDR3 nucleotides are TGTGCCACCAGTTGGGGACTGGGGAATGAGCAGTTCTTC. J is TRBJ2-1 and V is TRBV24-1; D might be TRBD2 (6 bases). This CDR3 has 13 residues. Germline V gene data show CDR1 as KGHDR and CDR2 as SFDVKD. V lost 6 bases to trimming and J lost 7 bases, with 12 bases between them.